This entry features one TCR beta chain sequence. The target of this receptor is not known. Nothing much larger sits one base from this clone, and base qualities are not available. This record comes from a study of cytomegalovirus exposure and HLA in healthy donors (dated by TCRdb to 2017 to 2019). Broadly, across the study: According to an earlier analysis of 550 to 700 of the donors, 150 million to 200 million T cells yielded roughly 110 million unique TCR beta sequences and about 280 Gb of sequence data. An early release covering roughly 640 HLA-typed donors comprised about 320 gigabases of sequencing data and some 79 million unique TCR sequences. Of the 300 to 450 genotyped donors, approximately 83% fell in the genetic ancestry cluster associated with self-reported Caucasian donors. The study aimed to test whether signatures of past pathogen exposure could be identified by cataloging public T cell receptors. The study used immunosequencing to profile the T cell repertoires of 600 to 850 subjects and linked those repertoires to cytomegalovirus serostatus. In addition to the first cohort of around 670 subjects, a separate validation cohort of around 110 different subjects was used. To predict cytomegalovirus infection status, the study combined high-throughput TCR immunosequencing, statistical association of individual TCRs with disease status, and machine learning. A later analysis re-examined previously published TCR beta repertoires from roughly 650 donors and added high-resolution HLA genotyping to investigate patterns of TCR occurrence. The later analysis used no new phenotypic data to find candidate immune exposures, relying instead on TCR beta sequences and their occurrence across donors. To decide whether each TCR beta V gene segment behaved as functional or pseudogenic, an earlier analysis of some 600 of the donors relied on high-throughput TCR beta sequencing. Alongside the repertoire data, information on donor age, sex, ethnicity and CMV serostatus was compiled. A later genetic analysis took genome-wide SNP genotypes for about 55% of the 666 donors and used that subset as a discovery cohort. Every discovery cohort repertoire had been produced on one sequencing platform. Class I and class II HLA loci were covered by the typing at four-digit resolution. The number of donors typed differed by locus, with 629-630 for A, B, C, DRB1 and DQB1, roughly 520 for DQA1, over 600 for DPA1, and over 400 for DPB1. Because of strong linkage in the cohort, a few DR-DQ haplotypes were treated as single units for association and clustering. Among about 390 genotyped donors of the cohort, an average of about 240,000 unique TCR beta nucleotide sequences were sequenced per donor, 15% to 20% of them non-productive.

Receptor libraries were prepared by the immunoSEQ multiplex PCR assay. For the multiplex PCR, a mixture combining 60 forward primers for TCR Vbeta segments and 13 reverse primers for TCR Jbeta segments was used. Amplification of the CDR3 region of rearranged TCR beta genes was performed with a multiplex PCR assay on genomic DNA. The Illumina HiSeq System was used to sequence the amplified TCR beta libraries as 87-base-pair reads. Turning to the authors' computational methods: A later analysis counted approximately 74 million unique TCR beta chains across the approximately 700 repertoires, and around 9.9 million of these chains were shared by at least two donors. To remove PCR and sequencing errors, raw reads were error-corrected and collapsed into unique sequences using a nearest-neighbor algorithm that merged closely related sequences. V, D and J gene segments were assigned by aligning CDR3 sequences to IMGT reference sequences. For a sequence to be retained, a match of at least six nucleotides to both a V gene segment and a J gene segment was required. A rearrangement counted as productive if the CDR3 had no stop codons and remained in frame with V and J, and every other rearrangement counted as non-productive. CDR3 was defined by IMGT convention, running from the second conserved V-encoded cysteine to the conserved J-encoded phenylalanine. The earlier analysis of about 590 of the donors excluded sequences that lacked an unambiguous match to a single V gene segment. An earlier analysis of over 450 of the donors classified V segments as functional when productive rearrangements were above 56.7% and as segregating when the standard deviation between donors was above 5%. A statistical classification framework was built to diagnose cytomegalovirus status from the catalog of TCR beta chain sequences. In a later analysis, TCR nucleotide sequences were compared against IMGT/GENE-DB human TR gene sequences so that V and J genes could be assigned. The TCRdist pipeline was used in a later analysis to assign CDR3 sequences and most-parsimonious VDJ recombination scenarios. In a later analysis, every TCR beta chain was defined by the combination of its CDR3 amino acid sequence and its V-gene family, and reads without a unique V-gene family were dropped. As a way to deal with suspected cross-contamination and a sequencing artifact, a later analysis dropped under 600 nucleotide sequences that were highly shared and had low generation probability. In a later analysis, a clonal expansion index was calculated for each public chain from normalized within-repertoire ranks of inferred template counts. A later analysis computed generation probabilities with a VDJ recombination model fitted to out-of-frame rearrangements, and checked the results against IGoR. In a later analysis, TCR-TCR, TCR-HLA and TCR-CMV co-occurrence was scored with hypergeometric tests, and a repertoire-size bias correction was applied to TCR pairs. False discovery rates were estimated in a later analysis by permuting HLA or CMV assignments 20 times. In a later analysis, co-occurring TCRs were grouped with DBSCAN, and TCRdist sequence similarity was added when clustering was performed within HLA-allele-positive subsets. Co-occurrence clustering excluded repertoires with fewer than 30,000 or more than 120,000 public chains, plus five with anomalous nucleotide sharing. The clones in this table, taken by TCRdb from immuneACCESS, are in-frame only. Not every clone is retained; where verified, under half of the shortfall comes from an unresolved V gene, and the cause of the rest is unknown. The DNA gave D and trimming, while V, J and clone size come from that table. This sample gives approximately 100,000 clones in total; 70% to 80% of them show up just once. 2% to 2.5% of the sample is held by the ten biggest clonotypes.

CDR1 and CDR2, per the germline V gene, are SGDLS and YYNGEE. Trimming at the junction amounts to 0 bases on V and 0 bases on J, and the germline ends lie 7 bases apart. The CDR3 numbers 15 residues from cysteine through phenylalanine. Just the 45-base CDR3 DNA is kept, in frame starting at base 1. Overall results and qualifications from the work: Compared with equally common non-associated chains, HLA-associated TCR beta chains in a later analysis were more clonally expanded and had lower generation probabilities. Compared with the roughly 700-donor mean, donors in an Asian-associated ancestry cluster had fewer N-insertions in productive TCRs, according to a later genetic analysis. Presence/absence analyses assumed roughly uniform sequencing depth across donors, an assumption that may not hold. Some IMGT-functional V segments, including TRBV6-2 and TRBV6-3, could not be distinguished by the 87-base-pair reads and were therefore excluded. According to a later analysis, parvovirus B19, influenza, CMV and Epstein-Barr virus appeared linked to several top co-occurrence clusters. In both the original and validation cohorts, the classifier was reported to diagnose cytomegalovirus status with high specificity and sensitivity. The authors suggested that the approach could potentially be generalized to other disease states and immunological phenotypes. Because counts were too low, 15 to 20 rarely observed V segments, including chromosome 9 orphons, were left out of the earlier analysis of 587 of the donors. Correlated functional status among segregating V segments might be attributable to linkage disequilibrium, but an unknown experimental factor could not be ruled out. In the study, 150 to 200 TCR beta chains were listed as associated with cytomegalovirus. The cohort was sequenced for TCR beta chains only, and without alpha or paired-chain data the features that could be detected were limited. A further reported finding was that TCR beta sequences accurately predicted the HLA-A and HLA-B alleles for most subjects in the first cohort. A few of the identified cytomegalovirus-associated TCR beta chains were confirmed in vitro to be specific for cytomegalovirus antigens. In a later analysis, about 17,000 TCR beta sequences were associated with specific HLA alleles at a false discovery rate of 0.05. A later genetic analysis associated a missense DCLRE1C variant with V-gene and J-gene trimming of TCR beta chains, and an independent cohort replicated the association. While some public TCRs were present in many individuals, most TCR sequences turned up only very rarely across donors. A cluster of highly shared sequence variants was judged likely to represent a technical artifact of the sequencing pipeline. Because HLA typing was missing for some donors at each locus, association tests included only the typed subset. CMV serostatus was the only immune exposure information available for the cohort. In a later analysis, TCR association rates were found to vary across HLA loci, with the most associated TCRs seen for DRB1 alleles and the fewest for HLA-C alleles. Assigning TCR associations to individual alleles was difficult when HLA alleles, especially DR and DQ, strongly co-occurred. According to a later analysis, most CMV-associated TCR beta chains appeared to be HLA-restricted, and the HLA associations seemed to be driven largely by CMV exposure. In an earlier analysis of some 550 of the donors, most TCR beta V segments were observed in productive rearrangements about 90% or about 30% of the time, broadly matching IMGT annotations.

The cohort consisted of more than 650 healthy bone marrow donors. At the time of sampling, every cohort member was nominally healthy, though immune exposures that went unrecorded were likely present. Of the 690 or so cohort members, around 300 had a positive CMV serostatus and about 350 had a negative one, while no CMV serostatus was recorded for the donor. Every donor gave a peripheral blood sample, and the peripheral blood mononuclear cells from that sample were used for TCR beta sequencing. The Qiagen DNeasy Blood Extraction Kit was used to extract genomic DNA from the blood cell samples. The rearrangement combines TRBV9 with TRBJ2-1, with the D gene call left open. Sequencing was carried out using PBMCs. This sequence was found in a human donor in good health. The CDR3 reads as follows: CASSVAVNSYNEQFF. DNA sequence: TGTGCCAGCAGCGTAGCGGTCAACTCCTACAATGAGCAGTTCTTC.